This entry features one T cell receptor beta chain sequence. The authors' processing: Nucleated cell number was recorded as an estimate derived from reference gene primer amplification. This table comes from immunoSEQ multiplex PCR, and its TCRdb copy is limited to in-frame clones, with some not included. V and J calls and clone size are as listed in that table; D and trimming were resolved from the DNA. Among about 210,000 clones listed, roughly 86% were seen once. The CDR3 is 16 residues long. V trimming: 4 bases; J trimming: 3 bases; junction bases outside the gene matches: 6. CDR1 SGHNT and CDR2 YYREEE come from the germline V gene (reference sequence). The data were taken from a study of blood T cell repertoires in COVID-19. For the study at large: From T cells, B-cell-depleted T cells, or PBMCs came the material, which was cDNA or gDNA.

The receptor was isolated from a woman in her forties or fifties with active or convalescent COVID-19. Sequencing was carried out using peripheral blood. The chain carries TRBV5-4 and TRBJ2-3; 12 bases line up with TRBD2. CDR3 loop: CASSLLAGGITDTQYF. CDR3 nucleotides: TGTGCCAGCAGCCTCCTAGCGGGAGGGATAACAGATACGCAGTATTTT.